This TCR beta chain was obtained from a study of blood T cell repertoires in COVID-19. Measured with immunoSEQ multiplex PCR; TCRdb has only the in-frame clones, and not every one. The sample includes 250,000 to 350,000 clones, around 89% of them seen just once. The V gene's germline CDR1 is MNHEY and CDR2 SVGAGI. The V and J ends lost 6 bases and 0 bases respectively, with 14 bases between them. The CDR3 loop spans 15 amino acids. The J gene is TRBJ1-1, the V gene TRBV6-5, with D possibly TRBD1 on 6 matching bases. The receptor comes from a man aged 25 to 45 with acute or convalescent COVID-19. The sample consisted of peripheral blood. CDR3 coding DNA: TGTGCCAGCAGGCGGGGGGGGCGAATGAACACTGAAGCTTTCTTT. Protein product: CASRRGGRMNTEAFF.